The rows below give T cell receptor beta chains drawn from one sample of a study of beta chain features in type 1 diabetes. Sequencing used immunoSEQ multiplex PCR; TCRdb keeps in-frame clones, though not all of them. Of 15,000 to 20,000 clones in the sample, approximately 50% were seen once. The sequenced sample consisted of stem cell memory CD4+ T cells from blood. The source of these receptors is a man between 18 and 29 years old in good health. The CDR3 runs from the conserved cysteine through the conserved F or W. D genes are given only for firm matches. Rows may omit the clone size; those that give it use once, few, many or a size class.

J gene	V gene	D gene	clone size	CDR3 DNA	CDR3 protein
TRBJ1-2	TRBV28	NA	NA	TGTGCCAGCAGTCCTAGGACAGCGAACTACTATGGCTACACCTTC	CASSPRTANYYGYTF
TRBJ1-5	TRBV5-4	NA	NA	TGTGCCAGCAGCGCCGGGGGGAGCAATCAGCCCCAGCATTTT	CASSAGGSNQPQHF
TRBJ2-3	TRBV7-9	TRBD1	few	TGTGCCAGCAGCATCCGACAGGGGGGAGTAGATACGCAGTATTTT	CASSIRQGGVDTQYF
TRBJ2-2	TRBV7-9	NA	NA	TGTGCCAGCAGCCCCACAGTTGATACCGGGGAGCTGTTTTTT	CASSPTVDTGELFF
TRBJ2-7	TRBV28	TRBD1	NA	TGTGCCAGCAGTTCCGCCGGGACAGGGGGCGTTTACGAGCAGTACTTC	CASSSAGTGGVYEQYF
TRBJ2-7	TRBV7-9	TRBD1	few	TGTGCCAGCAGCTTAGGGGGGGCAGGGGGCAACGAGCAGTACTTC	CASSLGGAGGNEQYF
TRBJ1-5	TRBV28	NA	NA	TGTGCCAGCAGTCCCCCGGGGATTAGCAATCAGCCCCAGCATTTT	CASSPPGISNQPQHF
TRBJ2-3	TRBV5-1	TRBD1	NA	TGCGCCAGCAGCCCCGACAGGGACCCAGTTGGTACGCAGTATTTT	CASSPDRDPVGTQYF
TRBJ1-1	TRBV5-1	NA	NA	TGCGCCAGCAGCGACCCGACAGGGAACACTGAAGCTTTCTTT	CASSDPTGNTEAFF
TRBJ2-7	TRBV20-1	NA	few	TGCAGTGCTAGTGGAGGGGATGAGCAGTACTTC	CSASGGDEQYF
TRBJ1-2	TRBV28	TRBD1	NA	TGTGCCAGCAGAGAAAGAGGGGGCGCTAACTATGGCTACACCTTC	CASRERGGANYGYTF
TRBJ2-7	TRBV29-1	NA	few	TGCAGCGTTGTCAGGGCAGCCGAGCAGTACTTC	CSVVRAAEQYF
TRBJ2-3	TRBV7-2	NA	NA	TGTGCCAGCAGCTTAAATTGGGGCGGCACAGATACGCAGTATTTT	CASSLNWGGTDTQYF
TRBJ1-1	TRBV28	NA	NA	TGTGCCAGCAGTCGCAAGAGGCTAGCTGAAGCTTTCTTT	CASSRKRLAEAFF
TRBJ2-5	TRBV5-4	TRBD1	few	TGTGCCAGCAGACAGGGACAGTCCCAAGAGACCCAGTACTTC	CASRQGQSQETQYF
TRBJ2-7	TRBV29-1	NA	once	TGCAGCGTTGAAGCACAGGGCTACGAGCAGTACTTC	CSVEAQGYEQYF
TRBJ2-3	TRBV7-2	TRBD1	few	TGTGCCAGCAGCTTCTCATCGACCGGGACAGCCGATACAGATACGCAGTATTTT	CASSFSSTGTADTDTQYF
TRBJ2-5	TRBV29-1	TRBD2	NA	TGCAGCGTAGGGACTAGCGGGAGTAGAGAGACCCAGTACTTC	CSVGTSGSRETQYF
TRBJ2-7	TRBV29-1	TRBD1	NA	TGCAGCGTTGAAGAGGCCCGCCGGGACAGGGGGTTGGAGCAGTACTTC	CSVEEARRDRGLEQYF
TRBJ2-2	TRBV19	NA	NA	TGTGCCAGCAGGGACATCGGGAACACCGGGGAGCTGTTTTTT	CASRDIGNTGELFF
TRBJ1-1	TRBV18	TRBD1	NA	TGTGCCAGCTCACCCTTACCACAGGGGGCTAACACTGAAGCTTTCTTT	CASSPLPQGANTEAFF
TRBJ2-3	TRBV5-1	NA	once	TGCGCCAGCAGCCTGGGCCCGACGGGGAACACAGATACGCAGTATTTT	CASSLGPTGNTDTQYF
TRBJ2-7	TRBV30	TRBD1	NA	TGTGCCTGGAGGTGGCCCGGGACAGGGAAAATCGAGCAGTACTTC	CAWRWPGTGKIEQYF
TRBJ2-5	TRBV5-1	TRBD1	few	TGCGCCAGCAGCTCTCAGGGGGCTCGACAAGAGACCCAGTACTTC	CASSSQGARQETQYF
TRBJ2-3	TRBV7-8	NA	NA	TGTGCCAGCACCCCAGGACGGCTAGCGAACACAGATACGCAGTATTTT	CASTPGRLANTDTQYF
TRBJ2-3	TRBV7-9	NA	few	TGTGCCAGCAGCTTAGCCGCAGGGCCGGGTACGCAGTATTTT	CASSLAAGPGTQYF
TRBJ2-1	TRBV7-2	NA	NA	TGTGCCAGCAGACCCGAGTCTTCCTACAATGAGCAGTTCTTC	CASRPESSYNEQFF
TRBJ2-4	TRBV6-6	NA	few	TGTGCCAGCAGTTACTCAGGGGGAGGGGCCAAAAACATTCAGTACTTC	CASSYSGGGAKNIQYF
TRBJ1-1	TRBV7-2	NA	NA	TGTGCCAGCAGCTCCCCGCGGGGCAGGACTGAAGCTTTCTTT	CASSSPRGRTEAFF
TRBJ1-2	TRBV5-1	TRBD1	NA	TGCGCCAGCAGCCTGGAGGGACAGGGAGACTATGGCTACACCTTC	CASSLEGQGDYGYTF
TRBJ1-3	TRBV11-3	NA	NA	TGTGCCAGCAGCGCGGGGTTCTCTGGAAACACCATATATTTT	CASSAGFSGNTIYF
TRBJ1-5	TRBV28	NA	NA	TGTGCCAGCAGTTTTGGGCAAGCCTCCAATCAGCCCCAGCATTTT	CASSFGQASNQPQHF
TRBJ1-2	TRBV6-1	NA	NA	TGTGCCAGCGGTGGGAACAGTCCCGTCGCGGGCTACACCTTC	CASGGNSPVAGYTF
TRBJ2-5	TRBV5-4	NA	NA	TGTGCCAGCAGCTTGGCAGGGCGAGATCAAGAGACCCAGTACTTC	CASSLAGRDQETQYF
TRBJ2-2	TRBV7-3	TRBD1	NA	TGTGCCAGCAGCTTGACAGGGATCACCAACACCGGGGAGCTGTTTTTT	CASSLTGITNTGELFF
TRBJ1-1	TRBV29-1	NA	NA	TGCAGCGTTGTTCCGGTCATGAACACTGAAGCTTTCTTT	CSVVPVMNTEAFF
TRBJ1-3	TRBV5-1	TRBD1	NA	TGCGCCAGCAGCAGAGCCGGGACAGGGACTGGAAACACCATATATTTT	CASSRAGTGTGNTIYF
TRBJ2-7	TRBV7-2	TRBD1	NA	TGTGCCAGCAGCTTATGGGGATACACCGGGACAGGGGGCCACGAGCAGTACTTC	CASSLWGYTGTGGHEQYF
TRBJ2-6	TRBV28	NA	once	TGTGCCCTCGGTAGGGCAGGGAATACTGGGGCCAACGTCCTGACTTTC	CALGRAGNTGANVLTF
TRBJ1-2	TRBV2	NA	NA	TGTGCCAGCAGTGATCCAGGGCGGTATGGCTACACCTTC	CASSDPGRYGYTF
TRBJ1-6	TRBV7-2	NA	NA	TGTGCCAGCAGCTCCCCACCTCAGGGTTATTATAATTCACCCCTCCACTTT	CASSSPPQGYYNSPLHF
TRBJ2-5	TRBV6-5	TRBD1	few	TGTGCCAGCAGTCGGACAGGACAGCAAGAGACCCAGTACTTC	CASSRTGQQETQYF
TRBJ1-1	TRBV5-8	TRBD1	few	TGTGCCAGCAGCTTGCACCACAGGGGTGCTAACACTGAAGCTTTCTTT	CASSLHHRGANTEAFF
TRBJ1-3	TRBV5-4	TRBD1	NA	TGTGCCAGCAGCCATGACAGGGGTCGGAACACCATATATTTT	CASSHDRGRNTIYF
TRBJ2-1	TRBV5-1	TRBD1	NA	TGCGCCAGCAGCTCCGGAAAGGGGGCGCACAATGAGCAGTTCTTC	CASSSGKGAHNEQFF
TRBJ2-7	TRBV7-2	NA	NA	TGTGCCAGCAGCCCAGGTGGCAGGGTGTACGAGCAGTACTTC	CASSPGGRVYEQYF
TRBJ2-5	TRBV4-3	TRBD2	NA	TGCGCCAGCAGCCAAGTGGCTAGCGGGAGAAGGGAGACCCAGTACTTC	CASSQVASGRRETQYF
TRBJ2-3	TRBV14	NA	few	TGTGCCAGCAGCCGTCGGGGGTGGACAGATACGCAGTATTTT	CASSRRGWTDTQYF
TRBJ1-1	TRBV5-4	NA	NA	TGTGCCAGCAGCCTGACAAGGAACACTGAAGCTTTCTTT	CASSLTRNTEAFF
TRBJ1-3	TRBV5-1	NA	NA	TGCGCCAGCAGCTTGCCGGGTGGCGGAACCTCTGGAAACACCATATATTTT	CASSLPGGGTSGNTIYF
TRBJ1-1	TRBV7-9	NA	few	TGTGCCAGCAGCCCGAGACAGTTCGGAGAAGCTTTCTTT	CASSPRQFGEAFF
TRBJ1-3	TRBV6-5	NA	NA	TGTGCCAGCAGTTATCGTTCCTACTCTGGAAACACCATATATTTT	CASSYRSYSGNTIYF
TRBJ2-7	TRBV30	NA	few	TGTGCCTGGGGAACAGGGCTCGCCCCCTACGAGCAGTACTTC	CAWGTGLAPYEQYF
TRBJ1-2	TRBV18	NA	few	TGTGCCAGCTCACCAGGGGGCACGGATGGCTACACCTTC	CASSPGGTDGYTF
TRBJ2-7	TRBV7-2	NA	few	TGTGCCAGCAGCTTAGATCGGACAGTTCGGTACGAGCAGTACTTC	CASSLDRTVRYEQYF